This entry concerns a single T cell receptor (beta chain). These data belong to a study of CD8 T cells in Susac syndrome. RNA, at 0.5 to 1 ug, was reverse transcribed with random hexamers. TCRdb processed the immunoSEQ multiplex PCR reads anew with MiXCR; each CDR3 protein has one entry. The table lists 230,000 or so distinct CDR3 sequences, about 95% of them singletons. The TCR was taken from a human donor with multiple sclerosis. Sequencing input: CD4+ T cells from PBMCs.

CDR3 residues: CASSRNGLAGEQFF. The CDR3 DNA follows: TGTGCCAGCAGTCGTAACGGACTAGCGGGGGAGCAGTTCTTC. The V call is TRBV7-2, the J call TRBJ2-1, with 12 bases aligning to TRBD2. CDR1 and CDR2 (germline): SGHTA, FQGNSA. J lost 10 bases, V lost 6 bases, and 7 bases had no gene match. The CDR3 has 14 amino acids.